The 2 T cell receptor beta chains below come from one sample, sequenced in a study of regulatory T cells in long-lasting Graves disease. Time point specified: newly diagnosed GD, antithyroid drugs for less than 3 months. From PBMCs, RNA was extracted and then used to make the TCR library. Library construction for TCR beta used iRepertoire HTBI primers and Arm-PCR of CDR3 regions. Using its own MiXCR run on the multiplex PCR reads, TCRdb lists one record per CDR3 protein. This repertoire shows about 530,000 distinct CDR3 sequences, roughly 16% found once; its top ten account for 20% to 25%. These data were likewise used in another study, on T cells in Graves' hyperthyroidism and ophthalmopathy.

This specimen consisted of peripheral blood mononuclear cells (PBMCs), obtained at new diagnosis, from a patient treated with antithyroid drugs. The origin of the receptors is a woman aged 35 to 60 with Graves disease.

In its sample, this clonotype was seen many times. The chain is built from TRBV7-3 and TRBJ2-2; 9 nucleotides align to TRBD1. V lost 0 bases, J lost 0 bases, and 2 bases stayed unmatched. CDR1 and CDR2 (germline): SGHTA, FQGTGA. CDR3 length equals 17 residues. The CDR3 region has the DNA TGTGCCAGCAGCTTAACCCGGGACAGGGCGAACACCGGGGAGCTGTTTTTT. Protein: CASSLTRDRANTGELFF.

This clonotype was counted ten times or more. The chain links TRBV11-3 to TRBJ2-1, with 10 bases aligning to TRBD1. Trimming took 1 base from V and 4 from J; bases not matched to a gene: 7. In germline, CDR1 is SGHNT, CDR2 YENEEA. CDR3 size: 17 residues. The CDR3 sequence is CASSLGGPGQGYNEQFF. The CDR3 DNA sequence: TGTGCCAGCAGCTTAGGGGGACCGGGACAGGGGTACAATGAGCAGTTCTTC.